Shown below are 19 T cell receptor beta chains from a single sample sequenced in a study of blood T cell repertoires in COVID-19. Clones were read by immunoSEQ multiplex PCR, and TCRdb kept only the in-frame ones, dropping some. The repertoire has about 440,000 clones, nearly 90% of them found once; the top ten carry almost 2%. The sequencing input was PBMCs or T cells enriched from blood (not recorded which). The receptors originated from a woman between 18 and 29 years old with acute COVID-19.

In DNA form, the CDR3 reads TGTGCCACCAGTGATTCGTCAGAGACCCAGTACTTC. Protein: CATSDSSETQYF. V gene TRBV24-1 combines with J gene TRBJ2-5; D call uncertain. CDR1 is KGHDR and CDR2 is SFDVKD in the germline V gene. The CDR3 contains 12 residues. Trimming removed 2 bases from V and 4 bases from J, with 4 bases in between.

The CDR3 region has the DNA TGTGCCACCAGCCCAGGGGGTTTTGAGGAGACCCAGTACTTC. Protein sequence: CATSPGGFEETQYF. The genes are TRBV15 and TRBJ2-5; 7 nucleotides match TRBD1. J was trimmed by 5 bases and V by 5 bases; bases with no gene match: 8. Germline CDR1 LNHNV, CDR2 YYDKDF (reference sequence). This CDR3 is 14 amino acids long.

This clone showed up just once. The chain couples TRBV28 to TRBJ2-3, with a tentative D call TRBD2 (5 bases). The CDR3 has 15 residues. Trimming left V 2 bases short and J 4 bases short, with 13 bases between. CDR1 and CDR2 (germline): MDHEN, SYDVKM. The chain's CDR3 is CASSLGLVGADTQYF. DNA for the CDR3: TGTGCCAGCAGTTTAGGGCTAGTGGGAGCAGATACGCAGTATTTT. The full variable domain, rest sourced from reference TRBV28 and TRBJ2-3, is DVKVTQSSRYLVKRTGEKVFLECVQDMDHENMFWYRQDPGLGLRLIYFSYDVKMKEKGDIPEGYSVSREKKERFSLILESASTNQTSMYLCASSLGLVGADTQYFGPGTRLTVL.

The rearrangement links TRBV3-1 (or the pseudogene TRBV3-2) to TRBJ1-2; D is undetermined. The CDR3 has 14 residues. Germline-derived CDR1 and CDR2 are LGHDT and YNNKEL (reference sequence). V was clipped by 1 base and J by 4 bases, with 10 bases between them. CDR3 bases: TGTGCCAGCAGCCAAGCCCTTCTATCCTATGGCTACACCTTC. It codes for CASSQALLSYGYTF.

CDR3 amino acids: CASSSGLAGGPGKNIQYF. The CDR3 DNA follows: TGTGCCAGCAGCTCGGGACTAGCGGGAGGGCCGGGCAAAAACATTCAGTACTTC. The V gene is TRBV5-4, the J gene TRBJ2-4; 16 nucleotides agree with TRBD2. J lost 3 bases, V lost 3 bases, and 6 bases had no gene match. This CDR3 is 18 amino acids long. Per germline, CDR1 SGHNT and CDR2 YYREEE (reference sequence).

The chain links TRBV19 to TRBJ2-5, with a possible D match to TRBD1 (5 bases). V was cut by 6 bases and J by 7 bases, with 18 bases left in between. The CDR3 loop spans 14 amino acids. Germline CDR1 is LNHDA and CDR2 is SQIVND (reference sequence). The CDR3 region has the DNA TGTGCCAGTAGGTCCGACAGTTCCAAAGGGACCCAGTACTTC. This sequence encodes CASRSDSSKGTQYF.

V is TRBV29-1 and J is TRBJ2-7; a weak D match, TRBD1 (5 bases). Germline CDR1 reads SQVTM; CDR2 reads ANQGSEA. The V end was cut by 7 bases, the J end by 1 base, with 11 bases between. The CDR3 contains 12 residues. CDR3 residues: CSGQTDSYEQYF. CDR3 nucleotide sequence: TGCAGCGGACAGACCGATTCCTACGAGCAGTACTTC.

As for this clone: The sample contains more than one DNA sequence encoding this CDR3. The chain carries TRBV12-3 or TRBV12-4 and TRBJ2-5; 7 nucleotides agree with TRBD2. The CDR3 has 12 residues. V shed 4 bases, J shed 5 bases, and the junction held 1 base outside the gene matches. CDR3: CASSYSGETQYF. In DNA, the CDR3 is TGTGCCAGCAGTTATAGCGGGGAGACCCAGTACTTC.

CDR3 loop: CASSPRDRGFQETQYF. Here the CDR3 DNA reads TGTGCCAGCAGCCCACGGGACAGGGGATTTCAAGAGACCCAGTACTTC. The chain employs TRBV9 and TRBJ2-5; TRBD1 agrees at 10 bases. J gave up 2 bases and V 4 bases, and 8 bases lay outside the gene matches. The germline CDR1 and CDR2 sequences are SGDLS and YYNGEE. The CDR3 has 16 residues.

This chain connects TRBV18 to TRBJ2-2; D is possibly TRBD2 (5 bases). The V end lost 3 bases, the J end lost 6 bases, and 8 bases lay between the germline ends. Germline lookup yields CDR1 KGHSH and CDR2 LQKENI. The CDR3 covers 13 residues. In DNA form, the CDR3 reads TGTGCCAGCTCACCCCTAGCTCCCGGGGAGCTGTTTTTT. Translating it yields CASSPLAPGELFF.

The rearrangement uses TRBV21-1 and TRBJ1-5. TRBV21-1 is annotated as a pseudogene. The CDR3 contains 14 residues. The CDR3 DNA is TGTGCCAGCAGCAAAGGAGTGAACGATCAGCCCCAGCATTTT. Translated: CASSKGVNDQPQHF.

This chain links TRBV3-1 (or the pseudogene TRBV3-2) with TRBJ2-7, with TRBD2 identical over 8 bases. The J segment lost 3 bases and the V segment lost 7 bases, leaving 5 bases of the junction unmatched. The CDR3 is 13 amino acids. Germline values: CDR1 LGHDT, CDR2 YNNKEL (reference sequence). The CDR3 is CASIRSGSYEQYF. The CDR3 coding sequence is TGTGCCAGCATACGCAGCGGGAGCTACGAGCAGTACTTC.

This clone showed up just once. The gene calls are TRBV3-1 (or the pseudogene TRBV3-2) and TRBJ2-3; 9 bases agree with TRBD1. The germline gives CDR1 LGHDT, CDR2 YNNKEL (reference sequence). The V gene end was trimmed by 1 base and the J gene end by 1 base; junction bases not matched to a gene: 6. The CDR3 totals 17 residues. CDR3 DNA sequence: TGTGCCAGCAGCCAAGGAATACAGGGGGCTGGCACAGATACGCAGTATTTT. It translates to CASSQGIQGAGTDTQYF.

The rearrangement uses TRBV27 and TRBJ1-5, with D possibly TRBD1 on 5 matching bases. This CDR3 comprises 15 residues. Trimming left V 3 bases short and J 1 base short, with 10 bases between. The germline V gene has CDR1 MNHEY and CDR2 SMNVEV (reference sequence). The DNA for the CDR3 is TGTGCCAGCAGTTTTCAACGGGGGAGCAATCAGCCCCAGCATTTT. Translation: CASSFQRGSNQPQHF.

The V call is TRBV18, the J call TRBJ1-5; 7 nucleotides agree with TRBD1. The junction had 4 bases not matched to a gene; V was cut back by 4 bases and J by 4 bases. From germline, CDR1 is KGHSH and CDR2 LQKENI. This CDR3 contains 14 residues. The DNA of the CDR3 is TGTGCCAGCTCACTGGGGACAGAAAATCAGCCCCAGCATTTT. This sequence encodes CASSLGTENQPQHF. Together with reference TRBV18 and TRBJ1-5, the CDR3 gives the full variable domain: NAGVMQNPRHLVRRRGQEARLRCSPMKGHSHVYWYRQLPEEGLKFMVYLQKENIIDESGMPKERFSAEFPKEGPSILRIQQVVRGDSAAYFCASSLGTENQPQHFGDGTRLSIL.

The J gene is TRBJ2-7, the V gene TRBV19; D ambiguous. Germline CDR1 is LNHDA and CDR2 is SQIVND (reference sequence). V gave up 1 base and J gave up 3 bases, with 10 bases separating them. The CDR3 length is 14 residues. The CDR3 bases are TGTGCCAGTAGTATAGCTCTAGGCGGCTACGAGCAGTACTTC. Amino acid sequence: CASSIALGGYEQYF.

V usage is TRBV4-1 and J usage is TRBJ1-1; 8 bases are a match to TRBD1. The CDR3 runs to 15 residues. Germline CDR1 MGHRA, CDR2 YSYEKL. V dropped 3 bases and J dropped 6; count of bases not matched to a gene: 9. As DNA, the CDR3 is TGCGCCAGCAGCCAGGGACAGGACCCTCGGGCTGAAGCTTTCTTT. It translates to CASSQGQDPRAEAFF.

The chain recombines TRBV3-1 (or the pseudogene TRBV3-2) with TRBJ1-5; possibly TRBD1 for D (5 bases). Germline loops: CDR1 LGHDT, CDR2 YNNKEL (reference sequence). This CDR3 comprises 16 residues. V lost 0 bases and J lost 3, with 12 bases in between. The CDR3 region is CASSQDPARDNQPQHF. The CDR3 region has the DNA TGTGCCAGCAGCCAAGATCCGGCCAGGGACAATCAGCCCCAGCATTTT.

The chain combines TRBV7-8 with TRBJ2-7; the match to TRBD1 covers 11 bases. Germline lookup yields CDR1 SGHVS and CDR2 FQNEAQ. This CDR3 is built from 14 residues. The V and J ends lost 4 bases and 2 bases, in that order; junction bases with no gene match: 1. Here the CDR3 DNA reads TGTGCCAGCAGCTCGGGACAGGGGGCCTACGAGCAGTACTTC. This encodes CASSSGQGAYEQYF.